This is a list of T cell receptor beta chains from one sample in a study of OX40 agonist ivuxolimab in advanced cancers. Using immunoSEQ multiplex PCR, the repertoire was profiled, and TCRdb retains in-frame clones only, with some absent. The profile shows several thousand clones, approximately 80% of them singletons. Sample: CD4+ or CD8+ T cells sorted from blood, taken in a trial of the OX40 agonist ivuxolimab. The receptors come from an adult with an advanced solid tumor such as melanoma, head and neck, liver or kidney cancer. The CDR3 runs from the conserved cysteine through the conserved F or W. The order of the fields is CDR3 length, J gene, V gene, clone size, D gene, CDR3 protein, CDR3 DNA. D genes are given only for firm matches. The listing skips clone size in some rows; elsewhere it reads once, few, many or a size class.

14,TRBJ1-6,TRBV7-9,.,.,CASSQARGDSPLHF,TGTGCCAGCAGCCAGGCCAGGGGTGATTCACCCCTCCACTTT
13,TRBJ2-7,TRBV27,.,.,CASMGLPSYEQYF,TGTGCCAGCATGGGATTACCCTCCTACGAGCAGTACTTC
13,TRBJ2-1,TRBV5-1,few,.,CASSLGPRSEQFF,TGCGCCAGCAGCTTGGGGCCAAGGTCAGAGCAGTTCTTC
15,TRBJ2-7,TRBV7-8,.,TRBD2,CASSGSGGPNYEQYF,TGTGCCAGCAGCGGAAGCGGGGGCCCTAACTACGAGCAGTACTTC
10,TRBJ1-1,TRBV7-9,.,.,CASRGPEAFF,TGTGCCAGCCGGGGACCTGAAGCTTTCTTT
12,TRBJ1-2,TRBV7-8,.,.,CASSVNTYGYTF,TGTGCCAGCAGCGTAAACACCTATGGCTACACCTTC
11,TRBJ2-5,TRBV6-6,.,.,CASSYGGAQYF,TGTGCCAGCAGTTACGGGGGTGCCCAGTACTTC
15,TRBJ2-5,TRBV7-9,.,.,CASSLEGTTQETQYF,TGTGCCAGCAGCTTAGAAGGGACAACACAAGAGACCCAGTACTTC
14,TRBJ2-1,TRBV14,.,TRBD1,CASSPRRGPNEQFF,TGTGCCAGCAGCCCTCGCAGGGGGCCTAATGAGCAGTTCTTC
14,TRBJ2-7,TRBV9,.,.,CASSVAQGSYEQYF,TGTGCCAGCAGCGTAGCCCAGGGATCCTACGAGCAGTACTTC
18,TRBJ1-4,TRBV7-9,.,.,CASSSYLPNRVVDEKLFF,TGTGCCAGCAGCTCCTACCTCCCGAACAGGGTCGTAGATGAAAAACTGTTTTTT
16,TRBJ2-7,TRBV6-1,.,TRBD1,CASSAMDRGSSYEQYF,TGTGCCAGCAGTGCAATGGACAGGGGGAGCTCCTACGAGCAGTACTTC
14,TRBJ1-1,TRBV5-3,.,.,CASSLGGAWTEAFF,TGTGCCAGCAGCTTAGGGGGGGCCTGGACTGAAGCTTTCTTT
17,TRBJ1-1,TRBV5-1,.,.,CASSLKPPRARNTEAFF,TGCGCCAGCAGCTTGAAACCCCCCAGGGCTAGGAACACTGAAGCTTTCTTT
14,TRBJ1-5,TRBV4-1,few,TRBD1,CASSLGQGARPQHF,TGCGCCAGCAGCCTGGGACAGGGGGCGAGGCCCCAGCATTTT
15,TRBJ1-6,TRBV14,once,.,CASSQATAVNSPLHF,TGTGCCAGCAGCCAAGCGACAGCCGTGAATTCACCCCTCCACTTT
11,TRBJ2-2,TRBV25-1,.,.,CASSEVGELFF,TGTGCCAGCAGTGAAGTCGGGGAGCTGTTTTTT
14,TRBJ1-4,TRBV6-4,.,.,CASSEQSVNEKLFF,TGTGCCAGCAGTGAGCAGTCCGTTAATGAAAAACTGTTTTTT
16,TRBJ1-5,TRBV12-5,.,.,CASGSRDEGRRGPQHF,TGTGCTAGTGGGTCCCGGGACGAAGGTCGACGGGGGCCCCAGCATTTT
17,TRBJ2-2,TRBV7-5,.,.,CARSLPERGGWTGELFF,TGTGCCAGAAGCTTACCCGAGCGGGGGGGCTGGACCGGGGAGCTGTTTTTT